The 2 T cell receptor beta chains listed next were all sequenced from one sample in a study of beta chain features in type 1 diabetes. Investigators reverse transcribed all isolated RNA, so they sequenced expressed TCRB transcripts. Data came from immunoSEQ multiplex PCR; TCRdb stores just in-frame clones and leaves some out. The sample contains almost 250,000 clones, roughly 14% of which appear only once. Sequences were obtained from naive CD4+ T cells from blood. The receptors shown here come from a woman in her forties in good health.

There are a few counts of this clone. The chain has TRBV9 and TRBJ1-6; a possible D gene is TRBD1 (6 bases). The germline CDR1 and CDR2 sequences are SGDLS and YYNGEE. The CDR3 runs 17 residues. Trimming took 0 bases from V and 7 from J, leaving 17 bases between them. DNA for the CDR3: TGTGCCAGCAGCGTAGCTACTGGGAGTGGGGGCAATTCACCCCTCCACTTT. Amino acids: CASSVATGSGGNSPLHF.

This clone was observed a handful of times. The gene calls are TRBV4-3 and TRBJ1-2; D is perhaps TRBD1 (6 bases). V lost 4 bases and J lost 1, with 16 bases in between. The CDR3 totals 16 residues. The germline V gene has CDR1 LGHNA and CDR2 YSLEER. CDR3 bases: TGCGCCAGCAGCCGGGTGACAGGAGTGATTAACTATGGCTACACCTTC. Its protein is CASSRVTGVINYGYTF.